This T cell receptor (beta chain) was captured in a study of patients and donors after allogeneic stem cell transplantation. This clonotype was observed at least ten times. TCRdb re-analysed the RT-PCR reads in MiXCR, keeping a single row per CDR3 protein. The data contain about 410,000 distinct CDR3 sequences, approximately 16% of them singletons. The TCR originated in a human donor who was either an allogeneic HSCT recipient or a stem cell or donor lymphocyte infusion donor (not recorded which). It is not recorded whose cells these are; they may come from a transplant donor. The source material was blood, either unsorted or a sorted T cell fraction (not recorded which).

As DNA, the CDR3 is TGTGCCATCACTAGCGGGGGGTCCTACGAGCAGTACTTC. Translation gives CAITSGGSYEQYF. V and J are TRBV10-3 and TRBJ2-7; 11 nucleotides agree with TRBD2. The CDR3 is 13 amino acids. V shed 7 bases, J shed 1 base, and the junction held 0 bases outside the gene matches. In germline, CDR1 is ENHRY, CDR2 SYGVKD.